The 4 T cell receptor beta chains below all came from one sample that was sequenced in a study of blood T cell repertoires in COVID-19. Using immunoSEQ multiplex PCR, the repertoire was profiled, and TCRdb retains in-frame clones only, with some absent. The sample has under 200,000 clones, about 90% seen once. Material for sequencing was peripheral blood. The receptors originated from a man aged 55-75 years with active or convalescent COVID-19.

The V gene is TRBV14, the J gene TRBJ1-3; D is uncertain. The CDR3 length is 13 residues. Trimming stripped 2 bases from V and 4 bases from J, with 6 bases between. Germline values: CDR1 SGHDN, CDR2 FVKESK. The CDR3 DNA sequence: TGTGCCAGCAGCCAACAACAGGGAAACACCATATATTTT. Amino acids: CASSQQQGNTIYF.

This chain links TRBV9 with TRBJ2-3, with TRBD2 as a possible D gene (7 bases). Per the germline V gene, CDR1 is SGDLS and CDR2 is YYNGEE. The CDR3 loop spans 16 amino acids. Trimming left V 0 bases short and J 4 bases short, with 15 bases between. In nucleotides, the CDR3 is TGTGCCAGCAGCGTAGGACCGGGGGGCCGGGCAGATACGCAGTATTTT. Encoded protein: CASSVGPGGRADTQYF. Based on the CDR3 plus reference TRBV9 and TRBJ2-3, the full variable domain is DSGVTQTPKHLITATGQRVTLRCSPRSGDLSVYWYQQSLDQGLQFLIQYYNGEERAKGNILERFSAQQFPDLHSELNLSSLELGDSALYFCASSVGPGGRADTQYFGPGTRLTVL.

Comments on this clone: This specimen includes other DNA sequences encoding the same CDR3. In DNA form, the CDR3 reads TGCGCCAGCAGCCCGGTTTCTTCTGGAAACACCATATATTTT. It codes for CASSPVSSGNTIYF. This chain connects TRBV5-1 to TRBJ1-3; the D is unclear. V gave up 4 bases and J gave up 1 base, with 9 bases separating them. The CDR3 consists of 14 residues. Germline loops: CDR1 SGHRS, CDR2 YFSETQ. Supplemented by reference TRBV5-1 and TRBJ1-3, the full variable domain reads KAGVTQTPRYLIKTRGQQVTLSCSPISGHRSVSWYQQTPGQGLQFLFEYFSETQRNKGNFPGRFSGRQFSNSRSEMNVSTLELGDSALYLCASSPVSSGNTIYFGEGSWLTVV.

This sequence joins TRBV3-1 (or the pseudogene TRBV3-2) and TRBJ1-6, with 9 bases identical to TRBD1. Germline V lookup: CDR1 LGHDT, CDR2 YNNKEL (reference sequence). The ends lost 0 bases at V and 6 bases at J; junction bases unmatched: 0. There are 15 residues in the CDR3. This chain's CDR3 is CASSQETGGNSPLHF. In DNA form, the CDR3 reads TGTGCCAGCAGCCAAGAGACAGGGGGTAATTCACCCCTCCACTTT.